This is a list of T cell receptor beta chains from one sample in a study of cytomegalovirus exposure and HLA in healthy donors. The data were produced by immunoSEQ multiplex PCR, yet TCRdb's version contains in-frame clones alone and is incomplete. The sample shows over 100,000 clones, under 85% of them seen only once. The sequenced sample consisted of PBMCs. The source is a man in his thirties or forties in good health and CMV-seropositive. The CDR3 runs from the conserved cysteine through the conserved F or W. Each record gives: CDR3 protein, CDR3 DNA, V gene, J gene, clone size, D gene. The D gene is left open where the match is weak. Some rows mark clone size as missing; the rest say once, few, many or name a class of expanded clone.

CDR3: CASSSPSGHSNQPQHF
DNA: TGTGCCAGCAGTTCCCCAAGTGGGCATAGCAATCAGCCCCAGCATTTT
V: TRBV6-5
J: TRBJ1-5
size: once
D: -

CDR3: CASSSEGSGEETQYF
DNA: TGCGCCAGCAGCTCGGAGGGTAGCGGCGAAGAGACCCAGTACTTC
V: TRBV5-1
J: TRBJ2-5
size: few
D: -

CDR3: CASSQELGQGFSYGYTF
DNA: TGCGCCAGCAGCCAAGAGTTAGGCCAGGGATTTTCCTATGGCTACACCTTC
V: TRBV4-3
J: TRBJ1-2
size: -
D: -

CDR3: CASSLQGADYGYTF
DNA: TGTGCCAGCAGTTTACAGGGGGCGGACTATGGCTACACCTTC
V: TRBV6-5
J: TRBJ1-2
size: -
D: TRBD1

CDR3: CASSFDAGNTGELFF
DNA: TGTGCCAGCAGCTTTGATGCGGGGAACACCGGGGAGCTGTTTTTT
V: TRBV5-4
J: TRBJ2-2
size: -
D: -

CDR3: CASSKSGAGNSPLHF
DNA: TGTGCCAGTAGCAAATCAGGGGCGGGTAATTCACCCCTCCACTTT
V: TRBV19
J: TRBJ1-6
size: -
D: -

CDR3: CASSYPDRVNGYTF
DNA: TGTGCCAGCAGCTATCCGGACAGGGTGAATGGCTACACCTTC
V: TRBV7-2
J: TRBJ1-2
size: -
D: TRBD1

CDR3: CASSYQGSGNTIYF
DNA: TGTGCCAGCAGCTACCAGGGTTCTGGAAACACCATATATTTT
V: TRBV6-5
J: TRBJ1-3
size: -
D: -

CDR3: CASRWGGRETQYF
DNA: TGTGCAAGTCGCTGGGGGGGCCGGGAGACCCAGTACTTC
V: TRBV12-2
J: TRBJ2-5
size: -
D: -

CDR3: CASSLGPGGEQFF
DNA: TGTGCCAGCAGCTTAGGCCCAGGGGGGGAGCAGTTCTTC
V: TRBV13
J: TRBJ2-1
size: -
D: -

CDR3: CAISENRGTNYGYTF
DNA: TGTGCCATCAGTGAGAACAGGGGTACGAACTATGGCTACACCTTC
V: TRBV10-3
J: TRBJ1-2
size: -
D: TRBD1

CDR3: CSSSPGQQPQHF
DNA: TGTTCCAGCAGCCCGGGACAGCAGCCCCAGCATTTT
V: TRBV7-9
J: TRBJ1-5
size: -
D: TRBD1

CDR3: CASSSQYEQYF
DNA: TGTGCCAGCAGTTCGCAGTACGAGCAGTACTTC
V: TRBV27
J: TRBJ2-7
size: -
D: -

CDR3: CASSSGDSGNTIYF
DNA: TGTGCCAGCAGCTCCGGGGACTCTGGAAACACCATATATTTT
V: TRBV11-2
J: TRBJ1-3
size: once
D: -

CDR3: CASSPQTGEEGYTF
DNA: TGCGCCAGCAGCCCACAGACCGGGGAAGAGGGCTACACCTTC
V: TRBV5-1
J: TRBJ1-2
size: -
D: -

CDR3: CASSFEVGLNTEAFF
DNA: TGTGCCAGCAGTTTTGAGGTGGGTCTGAACACTGAAGCTTTCTTT
V: TRBV28
J: TRBJ1-1
size: few
D: -

CDR3: CSSSFLGEQYF
DNA: TGTTCCAGCAGCTTCCTCGGCGAGCAGTACTTC
V: TRBV7-9
J: TRBJ2-7
size: -
D: -

CDR3: CATLSPNDNEQFF
DNA: TGTGCCACCTTAAGCCCGAACGACAATGAGCAGTTCTTC
V: TRBV15
J: TRBJ2-1
size: -
D: -

CDR3: CASSQWSETQYF
DNA: TGTGCCAGCAGCCAGTGGTCAGAGACCCAGTACTTC
V: TRBV7-9
J: TRBJ2-5
size: -
D: -

CDR3: CASRGTIEQYF
DNA: TGTGCCAGCAGGGGGACTATCGAGCAGTACTTC
V: TRBV28
J: TRBJ2-7
size: once
D: TRBD2

CDR3: CASSEGAYRYF
DNA: TGTGCCAGCAGTGAAGGAGCGTACCGGTACTTC
V: TRBV2
J: TRBJ2-7
size: -
D: -

CDR3: CASSLARVNTGELFF
DNA: TGTGCCAGCAGCTTAGCCCGGGTTAACACCGGGGAGCTGTTTTTT
V: TRBV7-2
J: TRBJ2-2
size: -
D: -